This T cell receptor (beta chain) was recorded in a study of blood T cells in healthy people across ages (dated by TCRdb to 2015 to 2017). About the study as a whole: In model experiments, template switching captured about one uniquely barcoded TCR beta cDNA molecule for every two T cells. The study measured age-related changes in TCR beta repertoire diversity using deep sequencing normalized with unique cDNA molecular identifiers. The donors were split into four age groups: young (average about 15 years), middle-aged (nearly 40), aged (62) and long-lived (roughly 88). To avoid experimental bias, donors of different ages were distributed randomly across sequencing lanes. Using the same blood draw, the study looked at two additional independent replicas of 1 million unique cDNA reads for two donors, one aged 18 to 29 and the other aged 80 or older. Paper-wide results and their limitations: Compared with the aged group, more naive CD4+ T cells, fewer expanded clones and increased TCR diversity were shown by the long-lived group, suggesting age selection. Because donor CMV infection status was unknown, age-related changes in expanded clonotypes were potentially confounded. Estimates of total diversity based on one million sequenced T cells were considered lower bounds and underestimates. Observed TCR beta diversity correlated strongly with the percentage of naive T cells measured by flow cytometry. Because profiling used bulk unsorted PBMCs, naive and antigen-experienced compartments could not be compared conclusively. Observed TCR beta diversity per million T cells fell roughly linearly with age, and a significant reduction was already apparent by age around 44.

Worth noting for this clonotype: Its antigen is unknown. Per-nucleotide qualities are absent, and no much larger clonotype sits a single base away.

CDR1 and CDR2 are read off the germline V gene as SGHTA and FQGTGA. V drops 5 bases and J drops 8 bases, leaving 30 bases in between. Counted from cysteine to phenylalanine, this CDR3 has 18 amino acids. Only the CDR3 region is kept as DNA, spanning 54 bases read in frame from base 1. Libraries were built with 5' RACE. These reads were obtained on an Illumina HiSeq 2500. A second 7 to 11 cycle PCR used a sample-barcoded 5' primer and a J-beta primer mix. A template-switch 5' adaptor carrying 12 random nucleotides introduced a unique molecular identifier onto each TCR beta cDNA molecule. At least 2.5 million CDR3-containing paired-end reads were obtained from each sample. The Mint cDNA synthesis kit, primed by a TRBC-specific oligonucleotide, was used to synthesize first-strand cDNA from all RNA. All cDNA was treated with uracil-DNA glycosylase and then went through a first 18-cycle PCR with the universal primers M1SS and BC2_uni_R. The original pipeline was this. Normalization of each sample was performed by random selection of 1 million high-quality reads, each carrying a distinct molecular identifier. Reads with shared molecular identifiers were discarded instead of being binned into consensus sequences. CDR3 identification, clonotype clustering and error correction used MiTCR with a Q25 quality threshold and the strictest error-elimination algorithm. A nonparametric unseen species model with Euler transformation was used to estimate lower-bound total TCR beta diversity. TCRdb ran its own pipeline on the public reads, namely fastp trimming at Q25 and MiXCR clone calling, and kept in-frame beta chains. Each CDR3 protein gets just one entry, which takes the most common genes and DNA from the rows behind it. In this record, the V and J calls reflect TCRdb's handling and not the investigators' own analysis. This sample is represented by 790,000 or so distinct CDR3 sequences; around three fifths of them were singletons. The ten largest clones capture around a quarter of the sample.

The 35 to 40 donors, aged roughly 6 to 95 years, were systemically healthy Caucasian individuals from Russia. Each donor gave 8 to 10 milliliters of peripheral blood, drawn into EDTA-treated Vacutainer tubes. Ficoll-Paque density-gradient centrifugation was used to isolate PBMCs, with at least 7 million per sample. Total RNA was extracted from PBMCs with Trizol reagent, with at least 6 micrograms obtained per sample. For every donor, flow cytometry on a PBMC aliquot measured the percentage of naive CD45RAhigh/CD27high T cells. This receptor was identified in a man between 40 and 49 years old in good health. The chain is assembled from TRBV7-3 and TRBJ1-1, and TRBD1 may be the D gene, going by 6 matching bases. The sequencing input was blood. The CDR3 has the sequence CASSPTSSGTRADREAFF. The DNA sequence reads TGTGCCAGCAGCCCAACCTCGAGCGGGACAAGGGCAGATAGGGAAGCTTTCTTT.